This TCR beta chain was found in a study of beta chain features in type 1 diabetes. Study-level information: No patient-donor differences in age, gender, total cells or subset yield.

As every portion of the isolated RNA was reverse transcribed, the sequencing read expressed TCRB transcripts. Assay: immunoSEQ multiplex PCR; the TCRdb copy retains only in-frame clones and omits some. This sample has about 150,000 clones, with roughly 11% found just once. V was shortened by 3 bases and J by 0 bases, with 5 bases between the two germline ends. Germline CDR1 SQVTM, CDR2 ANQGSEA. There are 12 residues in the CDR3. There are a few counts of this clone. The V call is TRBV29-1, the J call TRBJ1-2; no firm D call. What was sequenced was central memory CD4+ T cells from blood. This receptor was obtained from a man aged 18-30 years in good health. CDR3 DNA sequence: TGCAGCGTTGAGCCCTCTAACTATGGCTACACCTTC. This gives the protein CSVEPSNYGYTF.